The next 27 T cell receptor beta chains were all read from a single sample in a study of blood T cell repertoires in COVID-19. TCRdb's copy holds only in-frame clones and misses some; the assay was immunoSEQ multiplex PCR. The sample yields about 250,000 clones, 88% seen once. The specimen sequenced was peripheral blood. The receptors stem from a woman in her forties who had recovered from COVID-19.

This clone appeared a few times. The V and J genes are TRBV12-5 and TRBJ1-2; D is uncertain. Deletions cut 3 bases from V and 1 base from J, with 15 bases between. Germline CDR1 LGHNT, CDR2 FRNRAP. This CDR3 region has 16 residues. CDR3 in amino acids: CASGFGGSSGNYGYTF. In nucleotides, the CDR3 is TGTGCTAGTGGTTTCGGAGGGAGTTCGGGTAACTATGGCTACACCTTC. The full variable domain, completed using reference TRBV12-5 and TRBJ1-2, is DARVTQTPRHKVTEMGQEVTMRCQPILGHNTVFWYRQTMMQGLELLAYFRNRAPLDDSGMPKDRFSAEMPDATLATLKIQPSEPRDSAVYFCASGFGGSSGNYGYTFGSGTRLTVV.

This sequence joins TRBV6-5 and TRBJ2-2, with D possibly TRBD2 on 6 matching bases. The CDR3 has 14 amino acids. Germline values: CDR1 MNHEY, CDR2 SVGAGI. The V end lost 6 bases, the J end lost 2 bases, and 10 bases lay between the germline ends. The CDR3, as DNA: TGTGCCAGCAGATGGGGGACTAACACCGGGGAGCTGTTTTTT. Translating gives CASRWGTNTGELFF.

This clone occurred once. V and J are TRBV3-1 (or the pseudogene TRBV3-2) and TRBJ1-1, with 8 bases aligning to TRBD1. The V and J ends lost 0 bases and 1 base, in that order; junction bases with no gene match: 4. The germline gives CDR1 LGHDT, CDR2 YNNKEL (reference sequence). The CDR3 has 16 residues. This CDR3 is CASSQDRTGPNTEAFF. CDR3 in DNA: TGTGCCAGCAGCCAAGATCGGACAGGGCCGAACACTGAAGCTTTCTTT.

This clone was recorded a few times. The V and J genes are TRBV27 and TRBJ1-5, with D possibly being TRBD1 (5 bases). CDR1 is MNHEY, CDR2 SMNVEV, per germline (reference sequence). CDR3 length equals 12 residues. V lost 10 bases, J lost 7 bases, and 14 bases lay in between. The CDR3 reads CATGEGLQPQHF. The DNA of the CDR3 is TGTGCCACCGGGGAGGGACTCCAGCCCCAGCATTTT.

V and J are TRBV11-2 and TRBJ2-7; TRBD2 agrees at 11 bases. Losses at the gene ends were 2 bases for V and 9 bases for J; bases not matched to a gene: 15. CDR3 length: 17 amino acids. The germline V gene encodes CDR1 SGHAT and CDR2 FQNNGV. The CDR3 protein is CASSLPGLAGAALGQYF. Here the CDR3 DNA reads TGTGCCAGCAGCTTACCCGGACTAGCGGGCGCTGCGTTAGGGCAGTACTTC.

In DNA, the CDR3 is TGTGCCAGCAGCGGGACAGGGAGGACCTATACGCAGTATTTT. This gives the protein CASSGTGRTYTQYF. The rearrangement joins TRBV6-5 to TRBJ2-3, with 9 bases identical to TRBD1. CDR3 length equals 14 residues. With V trimmed by 6 bases and J by 7 bases, 8 bases remained unmatched. Germline V gene data show CDR1 as MNHEY and CDR2 as SVGAGI.

This rearrangement joins TRBV7-9 to TRBJ2-2; D ambiguous. The length of the CDR3 is 13 residues. Germline V lookup: CDR1 SEHNR, CDR2 FQNEAQ (reference sequence). Deletions cut 3 bases from V and 8 bases from J, with 10 bases between. CDR3 loop: CASSLGAPGELFF. Written as DNA, the CDR3 is TGTGCCAGCAGCTTGGGCGCCCCGGGGGAGCTGTTTTTT.

The chain joins TRBV4-2 to TRBJ2-3; 7 bases match TRBD2. V was clipped by 0 bases and J by 5 bases; unmatched bases: 8. This CDR3 comprises 16 residues. Germline-derived CDR1 and CDR2 are LGHNA and YNFKEQ. CDR3 region: CASSQDRAGVVDTQYF. The CDR3 DNA follows: TGTGCCAGCAGCCAAGATAGGGCGGGAGTGGTAGATACGCAGTATTTT.

CDR3 sequence reads: CASSAKPAGLATGWYEQYV. The CDR3 bases are TGTGCCAGCAGCGCCAAGCCCGCGGGACTAGCGACTGGATGGTACGAGCAGTACGTC. V is TRBV27 and J is TRBJ2-7; 10 nucleotides line up with TRBD2. The germline gives CDR1 MNHEY, CDR2 SMNVEV (reference sequence). CDR3 length: 19 residues. With V trimmed by 6 bases and J by 4 bases, 21 bases remained unmatched.

This clone appeared a few times. The J gene is TRBJ1-4, the V gene TRBV7-2, with TRBD1 identical over 7 bases. Losses at the gene ends were 1 base for V and 6 bases for J; bases not matched to a gene: 5. Germline assignment: CDR1 SGHTA and CDR2 FQGNSA. This CDR3 comprises 15 residues. CDR3 DNA sequence: TGTGCCAGCAGCTTAGTAGGGGGCCCGGATGAAAAACTGTTTTTT. Its translation: CASSLVGGPDEKLFF.

The chain combines TRBV7-2 with TRBJ2-3, with D possibly TRBD2 on 6 matching bases. Germline V gene sequence: CDR1 SGHTA, CDR2 FQGNSA. The CDR3 covers 14 residues. The V end was cut by 3 bases, the J end by 7 bases, with 14 bases between. The chain's CDR3 is CASSFGEALHTQYF. CDR3 nucleotide sequence: TGTGCCAGCAGCTTTGGGGAGGCCTTGCATACGCAGTATTTT.

This clone was found a few times. The chain has TRBV7-8 and TRBJ2-5; D possibly corresponds to TRBD1 (6 bases). This CDR3 comprises 15 residues. Germline V gene lookup returns CDR1 SGHVS and CDR2 FQNEAQ. With 5 bases removed from V and 0 bases from J, the gap between germline ends came to 13 bases. The CDR3 bases are TGTGCCAGCAGCCTCAGGGGATTAGACCAAGAGACCCAGTACTTC. Protein sequence: CASSLRGLDQETQYF.

The V gene is TRBV7-9, the J gene TRBJ2-3; a weak D match, TRBD2 (6 bases). The CDR3 sequence is 13 residues long. V lost 3 bases to trimming and J lost 4 bases, with 8 bases between them. Germline V CDR1 and CDR2: SEHNR, FQNEAQ (reference sequence). CDR3 sequence (DNA): TGTGCCAGCAGCTTCGGGGAGGCAGATACGCAGTATTTT. It encodes CASSFGEADTQYF. Full variable domain (rest looked up from reference TRBV7-9 and TRBJ2-3): DTGVSQNPRHKITKRGQNVTFRCDPISEHNRLYWYRQTLGQGPEFLTYFQNEAQLEKSRLLSDRFSAERPKGSFSTLEIQRTEQGDSAMYLCASSFGEADTQYFGPGTRLTVL.

The chain has TRBV10-3 and TRBJ2-7; 14 bases match TRBD2. Germline V gives CDR1 ENHRY, CDR2 SYGVKD. Trimming at V came to 9 bases and at J to 5 bases, leaving 6 bases not matched to a gene. The CDR3 has 14 residues. For the CDR3, the DNA is TGTGCCATAGAATCGGGACTAGCGGGAGACGAGCAGTACTTC. It codes for CAIESGLAGDEQYF.

The gene calls are TRBV11-3 and TRBJ2-7, with a tentative D call TRBD2 (6 bases). Germline V gene sequence: CDR1 SGHNT, CDR2 YENEEA. CDR3 length: 13 residues. Trimming took 1 base from V and 3 from J, leaving 7 bases between them. The CDR3 reads CASSLGGDYEQYF. CDR3 sequence (DNA): TGTGCCAGCAGCTTAGGGGGGGACTACGAGCAGTACTTC.

The gene calls are TRBV5-4 and TRBJ1-2; D not resolved. Trimming took 0 bases from V and 6 from J, leaving 9 bases between them. This CDR3 has 13 amino acids. CDR1 and CDR2 from the germline V gene are SGHNT and YYREEE (reference sequence). This CDR3 reads CASSLVAGNGYTF. DNA for the CDR3: TGTGCCAGCAGCTTGGTAGCGGGGAATGGCTACACCTTC. Using reference TRBV5-4 and TRBJ1-2 for the parts outside the CDR3, the full variable domain is ETGVTQSPTHLIKTRGQQVTLRCSSQSGHNTVSWYQQALGQGPQFIFQYYREEENGRGNFPPRFSGLQFPNYSSELNVNALELDDSALYLCASSLVAGNGYTFGSGTRLTVV.

The chain uses TRBV6-5 and TRBJ1-2; TRBD1 aligns across 9 bases. V shed 2 bases, J shed 8 bases, and the junction held 6 bases outside the gene matches. CDR1 and CDR2 from the germline V gene are MNHEY and SVGAGI. The CDR3 extends over 14 amino acids. The CDR3 bases are TGTGCCAGCAGTTACGCCGGGACAGGGAGGGGCTACACCTTC. Amino acids: CASSYAGTGRGYTF.

The chain links TRBV7-8 to TRBJ2-7; D possibly corresponds to TRBD2 (6 bases). Trimming pared 1 base from V and 3 bases from J, leaving 16 bases between. Germline V gene data show CDR1 as SGHVS and CDR2 as FQNEAQ. This CDR3 spans 16 amino acids. The chain's CDR3 is CASSLVGGSAGYEQYF. CDR3 sequence (DNA): TGTGCCAGCAGCTTAGTGGGGGGAAGTGCGGGCTACGAGCAGTACTTC.

V and J are TRBV27 and TRBJ2-7; TRBD2 aligns across 8 bases. Germline CDR1 reads MNHEY; CDR2 reads SMNVEV (reference sequence). Trimming cost V 4 bases and J 2 bases; bases outside gene matches: 10. CDR3 length equals 16 residues. This CDR3 is CASSSPTGTRPYEQYF. The CDR3, as DNA: TGTGCCAGCAGTTCCCCTACCGGGACTAGACCCTACGAGCAGTACTTC.

The chain employs TRBV7-2 and TRBJ2-2, with TRBD2 matching over 16 bases. The CDR3 contains 19 residues. V lost 5 bases and J lost 7; bases outside the gene matches: 13. Germline CDR1 is SGHTA and CDR2 is FQGNSA. The CDR3 bases are TGTGCCAGCAGCCGCTCTAGGGGACTAGCGGGAGGGCCTGGCGGGGAGCTGTTTTTT. Translating it yields CASSRSRGLAGGPGGELFF.

This chain joins TRBV3-1 (or the pseudogene TRBV3-2) and TRBJ2-3; TRBD1 matches 8 bases. CDR3 length equals 17 residues. The V gene end was trimmed by 0 bases and the J gene end by 1 base; junction bases not matched to a gene: 6. The germline gives CDR1 LGHDT, CDR2 YNNKEL (reference sequence). The CDR3 protein is CASSQEGRGRGTDTQYF. As DNA, the CDR3 is TGTGCCAGCAGCCAAGAGGGCAGGGGGCGAGGCACAGATACGCAGTATTTT.

This sequence joins TRBV11-2 and TRBJ1-3, with D possibly matching TRBD1 (6 bases). Trimming shortened V by 8 bases and J by 2 bases, and 13 bases separated the two germline ends. Germline-derived CDR1 and CDR2 are SGHAT and FQNNGV. The CDR3 has 14 amino acids. The CDR3 DNA sequence: TGTGCCAGCGCGGGGGGGGCTACTGGAAACACCATATATTTT. It encodes CASAGGATGNTIYF.

The CDR3 DNA sequence: TGTGCCAGCTCACCACCGATCTCCCGGACAGGGGGGAACACTGAAGCTTTCTTT. It encodes CASSPPISRTGGNTEAFF. This chain connects TRBV18 to TRBJ1-1, with 10 bases matching TRBD1. CDR3 length: 18 amino acids. Unmatched junction bases numbered 8, after V lost 0 bases and J lost 1 base. Germline V gene data show CDR1 as KGHSH and CDR2 as LQKENI.

The chain has TRBV27 and TRBJ1-2; D is possibly TRBD1 (6 bases). The CDR3 is 11 amino acids. CDR1 is MNHEY, CDR2 SMNVEV, per germline (reference sequence). With 10 bases removed from V and 4 bases from J, the gap between germline ends came to 10 bases. The CDR3 is CATGGFYGYTF. The CDR3 DNA sequence: TGTGCCACGGGGGGCTTCTATGGCTACACCTTC.

The sample holds one count of this clone. The chain uses TRBV12-3 or TRBV12-4 and TRBJ2-2; weak D call: TRBD1 (6 bases). This CDR3 has 13 residues. V lost 3 bases and J 6 bases, leaving 8 bases between the germline ends. Written as DNA, the CDR3 is TGTGCCAGCAGTTTCCAGGGGTCCGGGGAGCTGTTTTTT. Its translation: CASSFQGSGELFF.

V usage is TRBV6-5 and J usage is TRBJ2-3; tentative D call: TRBD1 (5 bases). This CDR3 region has 14 residues. Germline V CDR1 and CDR2: MNHEY, SVGAGI. V was pared by 7 bases and J by 4 bases, with 15 bases between. The CDR3 DNA is TGTGCCAGCACCCCTACCAGGGCTTCAGATACGCAGTATTTT. It is translated as CASTPTRASDTQYF.

V gene TRBV19 combines with J gene TRBJ1-1, with D possibly matching TRBD1 (5 bases). The CDR3 runs to 14 residues. Germline values: CDR1 LNHDA, CDR2 SQIVND (reference sequence). The ends were cut back, 3 bases at V and 3 bases at J, with 11 bases in the middle. The CDR3 DNA reads as TGTGCCAGTAGTATGGGGCGGGGCTACACTGAAGCTTTCTTT. Translating gives CASSMGRGYTEAFF.